This TCR beta chain derives from a study of identical twins. MiXCR, run by TCRdb on the 5' RACE reads, gives a single entry per CDR3 protein. The table has 550,000 to 700,000 distinct CDR3 sequences, 21% seen once; the top ten hold 4% to 5.5%. The sample was also reused in another study, on T cells expressing NK-cell markers.

Input material: PBMCs. This sequence was found in a woman between 18 and 29 years old in good health.

The CDR3 here is CASSTSGGREQFF. CDR3 bases: TGTGCCAGCAGTACTAGCGGGGGCCGAGAGCAGTTCTTC. The V gene is TRBV2, the J gene TRBJ2-1, with 11 bases identical to TRBD2. Trimming at V came to 5 bases and at J to 10 bases, leaving 4 bases not matched to a gene. Germline V lookup: CDR1 SNHLY, CDR2 FYNNEI. This CDR3 is 13 amino acids long.